Listed below are T cell receptor beta chains from one sample, sequenced in a study of blood T cell repertoires in COVID-19. Data came from immunoSEQ multiplex PCR; TCRdb stores just in-frame clones and leaves some out. The repertoire holds 50,000 to 60,000 clones, with 88% as singletons. Sequencing input: peripheral blood. Receptor source: a man aged 55 to 70 with active COVID-19. The CDR3 runs from the conserved cysteine through the conserved F or W. The D gene is left open where the match is weak.

v_gene	d_gene	CDR3aa
TRBV7-2	TRBD1	CASSSTGGYGYTF
TRBV5-8	TRBD1	CASSWVRTGQGVGDQPQHF
TRBV1	.	CTSSQRRFF
TRBV6-5	TRBD1	CASRPGTGGLEQYF
TRBV6-2/TRBV6-3	.	CASSGGVEQFF
TRBV30	.	CAWNPQGGISYEQYF
TRBV29-1	TRBD2	CSVEASGSYEQYF
TRBV5-1	TRBD2	CASSLGRTGTSGDTQYF
TRBV12-3/TRBV12-4	.	CASSFSGQYEQYF
TRBV7-8	.	CASSTRSGTKFYEQYF
TRBV9	TRBD1	CASSVVGTGVTNYGYTF
TRBV5-6	.	CASSLGAGEWQPQHF
TRBV19	.	CASGSGVSGANVLTF
TRBV11-2	TRBD1	CASSLGQGANTGELFF
TRBV5-1	.	CASSLAGVQPQHF
TRBV14	.	CASSPRSRTDTQYF
TRBV6-1	TRBD1	CASSETGQGGGYTF
TRBV7-3	.	CASSLPYNEQFF
TRBV4-2	.	CASSQDLPSSSGNTIYF
TRBV30	.	CAWTKDLLNTEAFF
TRBV5-1	TRBD1	CASSSWTGNTEAFF
TRBV10-3	.	CAISKTNQPQHF
TRBV5-1	TRBD2	CASSWGLAGGQDTQYF
TRBV28	TRBD1	CASRTPLDRVEEKLFF
TRBV28	.	CASSLGGASYNEQFF
TRBV10-2	TRBD2	CASSSSGSANIQYF
TRBV4-1	.	CASSQGRSGYTF
TRBV5-1	TRBD2	CASSSGEGGDTQYF
TRBV29-1	.	CSVGHSFDQPQHF
TRBV30	.	CAWSDGAGKKLFF
TRBV4-2	TRBD2	CASSRTEGQAGESETQYF
TRBV11-2	TRBD2	CASSFGLAGSKQYF
TRBV11-2	.	CASRRLSESTEAFF
TRBV5-1	.	CASSPYGGSPYGYTF
TRBV18	TRBD1	CASSPRLGQAETQYF
TRBV15	TRBD2	CATSRVRPAGGTDTQYF
TRBV4-1	.	CASSRPGAETQYF
TRBV9	TRBD2	CASSVSGTGSYEQYF
TRBV5-3	TRBD2	CARSEGGLANENSYEQYF